This T cell receptor beta chain emerged from a study of metastatic and nonmetastatic thyroid tumors. Study in general: Both malignant and benign thyroid patients supplied peripheral blood and tumor or nodule tissue samples, across which the repertoires of these patients were then compared.

The CDR3 loop spans 14 amino acids. Per germline, CDR1 DFQATT and CDR2 SNEGSKA (reference sequence). Trimming stripped 3 bases from V and 1 base from J, with 13 bases between. Until they underwent thyroid surgery, no patient had received any treatment. With MiXCR, TCRdb reprocessed the PCR reads. The sample consists of some 26,000 clones, roughly 20% of them appearing once. This clone was counted many times. Its antigen is undetermined. Study results and caveats: In blood and tumor, TCR beta diversity was reportedly significantly higher in malignant thyroid tumors than in benign nodules.

Sequencing was performed on adjacent normal tissue. This receptor was taken from a female donor with papillary thyroid cancer or a benign thyroid nodule (not recorded which). Some clones in this sample may be carry-over from other donors' samples. The chain has TRBV20-1 and TRBJ2-7, with D maybe TRBD1 (6 bases). The CDR3 sequence: CSASTGTFSYEQYF. In DNA, the CDR3 is TGCAGTGCTAGCACCGGGACATTTTCCTACGAGCAGTACTTC.